The 30 T cell receptor beta chains presented below share a single source sample, sequenced in a study of spatial heterogeneity in lung cancer. TCRdb reprocessed the 5' RACE reads with MiXCR, giving one entry per CDR3 protein. The profile covers some 22,000 distinct CDR3 sequences, with about 4.5% appearing a single time and about 5% taken by the ten largest. Described time point: sample taken at primary tumor resection. Whole RNA, isolated from tumor, nontumor lung or frozen PBMC, was sequenced without prior sorting. Here the sequenced sample was PBMCs, taken at surgery. Source of these receptors: a male donor with early-stage non-small cell lung cancer.

This clonotype is judged medium-sized (0.01 to 0.1%). The V gene is TRBV2, the J gene TRBJ2-7, with 7 bases lining up with TRBD2. Germline CDR1 is SNHLY and CDR2 is FYNNEI. Losses at the gene ends were 4 bases for V and 6 bases for J; bases not matched to a gene: 6. The CDR3 is 13 amino acids. The CDR3 sequence is CASSGLATGEQYF. CDR3 nucleotide sequence: TGTGCCAGCAGTGGACTAGCAACGGGCGAGCAGTACTTC.

This clonotype occurred many times. V and J are TRBV7-2 and TRBJ1-2; TRBD1 agrees at 7 bases. The germline V gene encodes CDR1 SGHTA and CDR2 FQGNSA. V gave up 4 bases and J gave up 3 bases; unmatched junction bases: 8. The CDR3 totals 15 residues. CDR3 in DNA: TGTGCCAGCAGCTCGCCAGGGGGGCCCGACTATGGCTACACCTTC. It encodes CASSSPGGPDYGYTF. Together with reference TRBV7-2 and TRBJ1-2, the CDR3 gives the full variable domain: GAGVSQSPSNKVTEKGKDVELRCDPISGHTALYWYRQSLGQGLEFLIYFQGNSAPDKSGLPSDRFSAERTGGSVSTLTIQRTQQEDSAVYLCASSSPGGPDYGYTFGSGTRLTVV.

In its sample, this clonotype was seen many times. The V and J genes are TRBV12-3 or TRBV12-4 and TRBJ1-5; D is perhaps TRBD1 (6 bases). The CDR3 length is 16 residues. Trimming removed 3 bases at V and 7 bases at J, with 19 bases between. CDR3: CASSLPTGRSGQPQHF. The CDR3 DNA reads TGTGCCAGCAGTTTGCCCACAGGGAGATCTGGGCAGCCCCAGCATTTT.

This clonotype has at least ten counts. The chain carries TRBV29-1 and TRBJ1-1; 7 bases line up with TRBD1. CDR1 SQVTM and CDR2 ANQGSEA come from the germline V gene. The CDR3 covers 10 residues. V shed 8 bases and J 3 bases; nucleotides not matched to a gene: 0. CDR3 DNA sequence: TGCAGCACAGGGGACACTGAAGCTTTCTTT. Encoded protein: CSTGDTEAFF. The full variable domain, with the rest looked up from reference TRBV29-1 and TRBJ1-1, is SAVISQKPSRDICQRGTSLTIQCQVDSQVTMMFWYRQQPGQSLTLIATANQGSEATYESGFVIDKFPISRPNLTFSTLTVSNMSPEDSSIYLCSTGDTEAFFGQGTRLTVV.

This clonotype was found many times. The chain uses TRBV5-6 and TRBJ2-3, with 8 bases lining up with TRBD2. The germline V gene has CDR1 SGHDT and CDR2 YYEEEE. This CDR3 has 15 amino acids. J gave up 5 bases and V 2 bases, and 7 bases lay outside the gene matches. CDR3 bases: TGTGCCAGCAGCTTACCCAAAACTAGCGGAGATACGCAGTATTTT. Protein: CASSLPKTSGDTQYF.

This clonotype was seen ten or more times. The gene calls are TRBV2 and TRBJ2-3; TRBD2 aligns across 8 bases. This CDR3 comprises 15 residues. V lost 9 bases, J lost 2 bases, and 10 bases stayed unmatched. Germline loops: CDR1 SNHLY, CDR2 FYNNEI. CDR3 protein: CARDEAGETTDTQYF. In nucleotides, the CDR3 is TGTGCCAGGGACGAAGCGGGAGAGACCACAGATACGCAGTATTTT. The variable domain in full, with the rest retrieved from reference TRBV2 and TRBJ2-3, is EPEVTQTPSHQVTQMGQEVILRCVPISNHLYFYWYRQILGQKVEFLVSFYNNEISEKSEIFDDQFSVERPDGSNFTLKIRSTKLEDSAMYFCARDEAGETTDTQYFGPGTRLTVL.

This clonotype rates as medium-sized. Written as DNA, the CDR3 is TGTGCCAGCAGTTACCGGGACAGCTATAATTCACCCCTCCACTTT. Its translation is CASSYRDSYNSPLHF. The rearrangement links TRBV6-1 to TRBJ1-6, with 7 positions matching TRBD1. Germline-derived CDR1 and CDR2 are MNHNS and SASEGT. V lost 5 bases and J lost 3; bases outside the gene matches: 4. This CDR3 has 15 amino acids.

In its sample, this clonotype is medium-sized. The chain is built from TRBV6-5 and TRBJ1-5; D is possibly TRBD1 (6 bases). The V and J ends lost 8 bases and 12 bases respectively, with 23 bases between them. CDR1 is MNHEY and CDR2 is SVGAGI in the germline V gene. This CDR3 comprises 14 residues. The CDR3 nucleotides read TGTGCCAGCGGGAGTGGGGGGGCAACGTTTTTCCAGCATTTT. It codes for CASGSGGATFFQHF.

The gene calls are TRBV29-1 and TRBJ1-1; 7 positions agree with TRBD1. Germline assignment: CDR1 SQVTM and CDR2 ANQGSEA. V lost 7 bases to trimming and J lost 7 bases; unmatched junction nucleotides: 3. This CDR3 is 10 amino acids long. The CDR3 DNA sequence: TGCAGCGGGGGACAGATTGAAGCTTTCTTT. Translating gives CSGGQIEAFF.

This clonotype has ten or more counts. The J gene is TRBJ1-1, the V gene TRBV28; the D is unclear. V dropped 8 bases and J dropped 2 bases, with 12 bases sitting between them. The CDR3 totals 13 residues. CDR1 is MDHEN and CDR2 is SYDVKM in the germline V gene. The CDR3 spells CASRRDRNTEAFF. In nucleotides, the CDR3 is TGTGCCAGCCGACGAGACCGTAACACTGAAGCTTTCTTT.

In its sample, this clonotype was seen many times. The V gene is TRBV4-1, the J gene TRBJ1-4; a possible D gene is TRBD1 (5 bases). The CDR3 loop spans 15 amino acids. The germline V and J ends were trimmed by 1 base and 3 bases, with 9 bases remaining between them. From germline, CDR1 is MGHRA and CDR2 YSYEKL. As DNA, the CDR3 is TGCGCCAGCAGCCAAGGGGCGGGGGCTAATGAAAAACTGTTTTTT. This sequence encodes CASSQGAGANEKLFF.

This clonotype has a count of ten or more. The rearrangement joins TRBV4-2 to TRBJ2-1; D is perhaps TRBD2 (5 bases). Germline values: CDR1 LGHNA, CDR2 YNFKEQ. V dropped 6 bases and J dropped 3 bases, with 9 bases sitting between them. The CDR3 loop spans 13 amino acids. CDR3 sequence (DNA): TGTGCCAGCAGAGGCGGGTACTACAATGAGCAGTTCTTC. Translating gives CASRGGYYNEQFF.

This clonotype was seen many times. The rearrangement joins TRBV5-1 to TRBJ2-7; perhaps TRBD1 as D (6 bases). The CDR3 totals 14 residues. Germline CDR1 and CDR2: SGHRS and YFSETQ. V lost 0 bases and J lost 4, with 11 bases in between. Here the CDR3 DNA reads TGCGCCAGCAGCTTGGACAGGGCAGGATACGAGCAGTACTTC. Amino acids: CASSLDRAGYEQYF. The entire variable domain, with the rest obtained from reference TRBV5-1 and TRBJ2-7, is as follows: KAGVTQTPRYLIKTRGQQVTLSCSPISGHRSVSWYQQTPGQGLQFLFEYFSETQRNKGNFPGRFSGRQFSNSRSEMNVSTLELGDSALYLCASSLDRAGYEQYFGPGTRLTVT.

On this clonotype: A clone one base away is much larger, so this may be a read error. V usage is TRBV7-8 and J usage is TRBJ2-3; D might be TRBD1 (5 bases). Trimming stripped 5 bases from V and 2 bases from J, with 8 bases between. The CDR3 sequence is 13 residues long. Germline assignment: CDR1 SGHVS and CDR2 FQNEAQ. CDR3 in DNA: TGTGCCAGCAGCCAGACAGTCACAGATACGCAGTATTTT. It yields the protein CASSQTVTDTQYF. The variable domain in full, completed from reference TRBV7-8 and TRBJ2-3, reads GAGVSQSPRYKVAKRGQDVALRCDPISGHVSLFWYQQALGQGPEFLTYFQNEAQLDKSGLPSDRFFAERPEGSVSTLKIQRTQQEDSAVYLCASSQTVTDTQYFGPGTRLTVL.

This clonotype was observed many times. This chain links TRBV7-8 with TRBJ1-4, with 8 bases matching TRBD1. The CDR3 consists of 16 residues. Looked up from germline, CDR1 is SGHVS and CDR2 is FQNEAQ. Trimming at V came to 3 bases and at J to 3 bases, leaving 6 bases not matched to a gene. For the CDR3, the DNA is TGTGCCAGCAGCTTTTCTACAGGGGGTTCTAATGAAAAACTGTTTTTT. Amino acid sequence: CASSFSTGGSNEKLFF.

This clonotype occurred many times. The chain has TRBV20-1 and TRBJ2-1; no reliable D call. Per the germline V gene, CDR1 is DFQATT and CDR2 is SNEGSKA (reference sequence). This CDR3 spans 14 amino acids. CDR3 sequence reads: CSPLSSQSYNEQFF. DNA for the CDR3: TGCAGCCCCCTCAGCTCCCAATCCTACAATGAGCAGTTCTTC.

Many counts were recorded for this clonotype. The rearrangement joins TRBV9 to TRBJ2-1; maybe TRBD2 (5 bases). The CDR3 covers 15 residues. Germline V gene sequence: CDR1 SGDLS, CDR2 YYNGEE. Trimming cost V 0 bases and J 0 bases, with 7 bases left between them. CDR3 DNA: TGTGCCAGCAGCGTAGGCGGACTCTCCTACAATGAGCAGTTCTTC. Protein sequence: CASSVGGLSYNEQFF.

This clonotype was detected ten times or more. The rearrangement uses TRBV29-1 and TRBJ1-1, with a possible D match to TRBD1 (5 bases). With 7 bases removed from V and 1 base from J, the gap between germline ends came to 10 bases. The CDR3 contains 12 residues. CDR1 and CDR2 from the germline V gene are SQVTM and ANQGSEA. This CDR3 is CSGGQTNTEAFF. DNA of the CDR3: TGCAGCGGAGGACAAACGAACACTGAAGCTTTCTTT.

This clonotype has ten or more counts. The V and J genes are TRBV28 and TRBJ2-5, with D perhaps TRBD2 (7 bases). Trimming took off 5 bases at V and 4 bases at J, with 14 bases between the two ends. Per germline, CDR1 MDHEN and CDR2 SYDVKM. The CDR3 totals 14 residues. CDR3 DNA: TGTGCCAGCAGTCTCCCGGGGGGCCCAGAGACCCAGTACTTC. Protein: CASSLPGGPETQYF.

This clonotype was recorded at least ten times. The rearrangement uses TRBV4-1 and TRBJ2-7, with 8 nucleotides matching TRBD1. CDR3 size: 14 residues. V dropped 2 bases and J dropped 5; count of bases not matched to a gene: 5. The germline gives CDR1 MGHRA, CDR2 YSYEKL. The CDR3 coding sequence is TGCGCCAGCAGCCAATTTCAGGGGGCCGACGAGCAGTACTTC. Translated, it gives CASSQFQGADEQYF.

This clonotype was counted ten times or more. V gene TRBV13 combines with J gene TRBJ1-3, with unresolved D. The CDR3 is 16 amino acids. Germline loops: CDR1 PRHDT, CDR2 FYEKMQ (reference sequence). The ends were cut back, 0 bases at V and 0 bases at J, with 9 bases in the middle. CDR3 residues: CASSLGVRLSGNTIYF. In DNA form, the CDR3 reads TGTGCCAGCAGCTTAGGCGTGAGGCTCTCTGGAAACACCATATATTTT.

This clonotype was found many times. V and J are TRBV6-5 and TRBJ2-5; D gene unclear. V was shortened by 8 bases and J by 2 bases, with 12 bases between the two germline ends. The CDR3 has 13 amino acids. Germline loops: CDR1 MNHEY, CDR2 SVGAGI. The CDR3 nucleotides are TGTGCCAGCGGCAGGCAGGATCAAGAGACCCAGTACTTC. Protein product: CASGRQDQETQYF.

The sample holds many counts of this clonotype. This chain joins TRBV6-1 and TRBJ2-1, with 11 positions matching TRBD2. The CDR3 is made up of 16 amino acids. Germline V gene data show CDR1 as MNHNS and CDR2 as SASEGT. The V segment lost 6 bases and the J segment 2 bases; nucleotides outside the gene matches: 6. The CDR3 nucleotides are TGTGCCAGCAGGGGATTACTAGCGGGGGCCTACAATGAGCAGTTCTTC. Residues: CASRGLLAGAYNEQFF.

This clonotype was observed at least ten times. The chain employs TRBV6-5 and TRBJ1-2; possible D gene TRBD1, 5 bases. The CDR3 consists of 14 residues. Per germline, CDR1 MNHEY and CDR2 SVGAGI. V lost 5 bases, J lost 4 bases, and 14 bases lay in between. DNA of the CDR3: TGTGCCAGCAGTATTCTCGGGGGGAGCTATGGCTACACCTTC. Residues: CASSILGGSYGYTF.

This clonotype occurred many times. The chain recombines TRBV7-9 with TRBJ2-5; 8 nucleotides line up with TRBD1. The V gene's germline CDR1 is SEHNR and CDR2 FQNEAQ (reference sequence). J gave up 5 bases and V 5 bases, and 10 bases lay outside the gene matches. There are 15 residues in the CDR3. CDR3 nucleotide sequence: TGTGCCAGCAGCCCCGGACAGGGCATAGGGGAGACCCAGTACTTC. It yields the protein CASSPGQGIGETQYF.

This clonotype occurred many times. The rearrangement joins TRBV3-1 to TRBJ2-5; TRBD1 or TRBD2 may be the D gene (5 bases each). V was clipped by 4 bases and J by 11 bases, with 20 bases between them. The CDR3 contains 14 residues. CDR1 is LGHDT, CDR2 YNNKEL, per germline (reference sequence). CDR3: CASSLSSRGPRQYF. DNA for the CDR3: TGTGCCAGCAGCCTTTCATCTCGGGGACCAAGGCAGTACTTC.

This clonotype was counted at least ten times. The chain combines TRBV5-1 with TRBJ2-7, with D hard to call. V gave up 4 bases and J gave up 2 bases, with 10 bases separating them. The CDR3 spans 13 residues. Germline V gene lookup returns CDR1 SGHRS and CDR2 YFSETQ. CDR3 in amino acids: CASSVTDAYEQYF. The CDR3 nucleotides are TGCGCCAGCAGCGTGACGGACGCCTACGAGCAGTACTTC. Together with reference TRBV5-1 and TRBJ2-7, the CDR3 gives the full variable domain: KAGVTQTPRYLIKTRGQQVTLSCSPISGHRSVSWYQQTPGQGLQFLFEYFSETQRNKGNFPGRFSGRQFSNSRSEMNVSTLELGDSALYLCASSVTDAYEQYFGPGTRLTVT.

This clonotype showed up many times. The chain has TRBV9 and TRBJ1-1; D is undetermined. The CDR3 loop spans 14 amino acids. Germline V lookup: CDR1 SGDLS, CDR2 YYNGEE. With 0 bases removed from V and 3 bases from J, the gap between germline ends came to 9 bases. The CDR3 nucleotides read TGTGCCAGCAGCGTAGCTGACGGAGACACTGAAGCTTTCTTT. It codes for CASSVADGDTEAFF. Combining the CDR3 with reference TRBV9 and TRBJ1-1 gives the whole variable domain DSGVTQTPKHLITATGQRVTLRCSPRSGDLSVYWYQQSLDQGLQFLIQYYNGEERAKGNILERFSAQQFPDLHSELNLSSLELGDSALYFCASSVADGDTEAFFGQGTRLTVV.

Worth noting for this clonotype: A much larger clone differs by one base, so this may be a read error. The J gene is TRBJ2-1, the V gene TRBV29-1; 7 bases match TRBD2. CDR3 length equals 13 residues. J lost 3 bases, V lost 3 bases, and 2 bases had no gene match. Germline CDR1 and CDR2: SQVTM and ANQGSEA. The CDR3 here is CSVDQRDYNEQFF. The CDR3 DNA reads as TGCAGCGTTGACCAGCGGGACTACAATGAGCAGTTCTTC.

This clonotype appeared many times. This chain uses TRBV18 with TRBJ1-2; possibly TRBD1 for D (5 bases). The ends were cut back, 3 bases at V and 3 bases at J, with 17 bases in the middle. Germline V gene data show CDR1 as KGHSH and CDR2 as LQKENI. This CDR3 contains 16 residues. The CDR3 sequence is CASSPDMGQAYYGYTF. The CDR3 DNA sequence: TGTGCCAGCTCACCTGACATGGGGCAGGCCTACTATGGCTACACCTTC.